A selection of T cell receptor beta chains follows, all from one sample in a study of blood T cell repertoires in COVID-19. Libraries were prepared by immunoSEQ multiplex PCR; TCRdb keeps only in-frame clonotypes and omits some of them. The table has more than 200,000 clones, approximately 86% seen once. The sequenced material came from PBMCs or T cells enriched from blood (not recorded which). These receptor sequences come from a woman aged 45-65 years who had recovered from COVID-19. The CDR3 runs from the conserved cysteine through the conserved F or W. D genes are given only for firm matches. The size field is filled for only some rows; it gives once, few, many or a size class.

cdr3_nt: TGTGCCTGGAGGGAAACAGGGGGATCGCCCCAGCATTTT; cdr3_aa: CAWRETGGSPQHF; d_call: TRBD1; j_call: TRBJ1-5; v_call: TRBV30; clone_size: -
cdr3_nt: TGTGCCAGCACGATGGGCCCCAGGGGGGAGCTGTTTTTT; cdr3_aa: CASTMGPRGELFF; d_call: -; j_call: TRBJ2-2; v_call: TRBV2; clone_size: -
cdr3_nt: TGTGCCAGCAGCCCGGGACAGCTAAACTATAATTCACCCCTCCACTTT; cdr3_aa: CASSPGQLNYNSPLHF; d_call: TRBD1; j_call: TRBJ1-6; v_call: TRBV5-4; clone_size: once
cdr3_nt: TGTGCCAGCAGCTCCACTTCGACGGGTTCCTACGAGCAGTACTTC; cdr3_aa: CASSSTSTGSYEQYF; d_call: -; j_call: TRBJ2-7; v_call: TRBV7-8; clone_size: -
cdr3_nt: TGTGCCAGCAGCTCCCGCGTGGGGGGAACGTCTGGAAACACCATATATTTT; cdr3_aa: CASSSRVGGTSGNTIYF; d_call: -; j_call: TRBJ1-3; v_call: TRBV11-2; clone_size: -
cdr3_nt: TGTGCCAGCAGCTCACGCGGACTAGCGGGTGGTGATCGCCCCTACGAGCAGTACTTC; cdr3_aa: CASSSRGLAGGDRPYEQYF; d_call: TRBD2; j_call: TRBJ2-7; v_call: TRBV7-3; clone_size: -
cdr3_nt: TGCAGCGTCGAGAGGCCCAGCACAGATACGCAGTATTTT; cdr3_aa: CSVERPSTDTQYF; d_call: -; j_call: TRBJ2-3; v_call: TRBV29-1; clone_size: -
cdr3_nt: TGTGCTAGTGGTTTGGTAGACTTTCTTCGAGAGAGGGAGGACAATGAGCAGTTCTTC; cdr3_aa: CASGLVDFLREREDNEQFF; d_call: -; j_call: TRBJ2-1; v_call: TRBV12-5; clone_size: -
cdr3_nt: TGTGCCAGCAGCTTAGATCCCAGGACTACTGAAGCTTTCTTT; cdr3_aa: CASSLDPRTTEAFF; d_call: -; j_call: TRBJ1-1; v_call: TRBV11-2; clone_size: -
cdr3_nt: TGTGCCTGGGAGGACAGCTTGAACACTGAAGCTTTCTTT; cdr3_aa: CAWEDSLNTEAFF; d_call: -; j_call: TRBJ1-1; v_call: TRBV30; clone_size: once
cdr3_nt: TGTGCCAGCTCACAAGACAGGAACGAGCAGTACTTC; cdr3_aa: CASSQDRNEQYF; d_call: -; j_call: TRBJ2-7; v_call: TRBV18; clone_size: few
cdr3_nt: TGTGCCAGCAGCCCCTCTCGCGCGGGAGGGCCGAAGACCCAGTACTTC; cdr3_aa: CASSPSRAGGPKTQYF; d_call: TRBD2; j_call: TRBJ2-5; v_call: TRBV7-6; clone_size: -
cdr3_nt: TGTGCCAGTAGTAGGCTAGCGCCACAGGGGATGGATACGCAGTATTTT; cdr3_aa: CASSRLAPQGMDTQYF; d_call: -; j_call: TRBJ2-3; v_call: TRBV19; clone_size: -
cdr3_nt: TGTGCCTGGAAGATGTGGGATCAACTAGGCAATGAGCAGTTCTTC; cdr3_aa: CAWKMWDQLGNEQFF; d_call: -; j_call: TRBJ2-1; v_call: TRBV30; clone_size: -
cdr3_nt: TGTGCCAGTTCCCCAAGACAGGGGCCCTACGAGCAGTACTTC; cdr3_aa: CASSPRQGPYEQYF; d_call: TRBD1; j_call: TRBJ2-7; v_call: TRBV19; clone_size: -
cdr3_nt: TGTGCCTGGAGTGCGAAGCGGGGTGGGAACACCGGGGAGCTGTTTTTT; cdr3_aa: CAWSAKRGGNTGELFF; d_call: TRBD2; j_call: TRBJ2-2; v_call: TRBV30; clone_size: once
cdr3_nt: TGTGCCAGCCAGACAGGGGTCTCTGGCTACACCTTC; cdr3_aa: CASQTGVSGYTF; d_call: TRBD1; j_call: TRBJ1-2; v_call: TRBV28; clone_size: -
cdr3_nt: TGCACCAGCAGCCAAGCAAGGAGCGGGCGGGCCACAGATACGCAGTATTTT; cdr3_aa: CTSSQARSGRATDTQYF; d_call: -; j_call: TRBJ2-3; v_call: TRBV1; clone_size: -
cdr3_nt: TGTGCCAGCAGTCGACATCCCAATAGAGCGGGAGGAAACTATGAGCAGTTCTTC; cdr3_aa: CASSRHPNRAGGNYEQFF; d_call: TRBD2; j_call: TRBJ2-1; v_call: TRBV6-6; clone_size: -
cdr3_nt: TGTGCCAGCAGTTTAGAGGACACCGGGGAGCTGTTTTTT; cdr3_aa: CASSLEDTGELFF; d_call: -; j_call: TRBJ2-2; v_call: TRBV27; clone_size: once
cdr3_nt: TGCAGTGCTGCAGGGGACACTGAAGCTTTCTTT; cdr3_aa: CSAAGDTEAFF; d_call: -; j_call: TRBJ1-1; v_call: TRBV20-1; clone_size: -
cdr3_nt: TGTGCCAGCAGCTTAAGCGGGAGGGGGTCAGATACGCAGTATTTT; cdr3_aa: CASSLSGRGSDTQYF; d_call: TRBD2; j_call: TRBJ2-3; v_call: TRBV7-6; clone_size: once
cdr3_nt: TGTGCCAGCAGCTTAAGGCGGCGGGAGTCTAGCACAGATACGCAGTATTTT; cdr3_aa: CASSLRRRESSTDTQYF; d_call: TRBD2; j_call: TRBJ2-3; v_call: TRBV7-9; clone_size: -
cdr3_nt: TGTGCCAGCAGCTTAGTAGGCGGATATAGCAATCAGCCCCAGCATTTT; cdr3_aa: CASSLVGGYSNQPQHF; d_call: -; j_call: TRBJ1-5; v_call: TRBV7-2; clone_size: -
cdr3_nt: TGTGCCTGGAGCTTTGGGCAGGGGGCGCAAGCTTTCTTT; cdr3_aa: CAWSFGQGAQAFF; d_call: TRBD1; j_call: TRBJ1-1; v_call: TRBV30; clone_size: -
cdr3_nt: TGTGCCAGCTCTCAGGACGCGGGAGGCACTGAAGCTTTCTTT; cdr3_aa: CASSQDAGGTEAFF; d_call: -; j_call: TRBJ1-1; v_call: TRBV18; clone_size: few